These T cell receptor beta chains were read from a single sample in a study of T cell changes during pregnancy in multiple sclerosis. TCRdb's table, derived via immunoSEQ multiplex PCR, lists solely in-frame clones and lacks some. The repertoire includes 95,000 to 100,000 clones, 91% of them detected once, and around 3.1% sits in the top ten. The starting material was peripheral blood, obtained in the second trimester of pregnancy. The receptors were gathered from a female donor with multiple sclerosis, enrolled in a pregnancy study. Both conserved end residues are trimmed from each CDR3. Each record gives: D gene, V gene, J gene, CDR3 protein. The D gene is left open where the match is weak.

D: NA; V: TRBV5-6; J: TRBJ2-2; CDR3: ASSFGDRNTGELF
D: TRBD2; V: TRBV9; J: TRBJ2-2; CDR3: ASSPTERGEDTGELF
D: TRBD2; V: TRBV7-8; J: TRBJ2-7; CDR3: ASSFGSGRTYEQY
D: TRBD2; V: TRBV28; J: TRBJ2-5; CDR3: ASSPRGAGEETQY
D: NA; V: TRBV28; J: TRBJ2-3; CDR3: ASSEGNTQY
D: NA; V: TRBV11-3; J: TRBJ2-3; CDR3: ASKPGGGDTQY
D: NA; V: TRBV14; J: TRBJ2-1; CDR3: ASSQGSNGNEQF
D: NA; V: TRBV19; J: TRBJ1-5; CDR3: ASRTASNQPQH
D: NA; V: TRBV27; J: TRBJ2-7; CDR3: ATAPVYAYEQY
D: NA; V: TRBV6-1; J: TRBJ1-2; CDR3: ASRYRVDYGYT
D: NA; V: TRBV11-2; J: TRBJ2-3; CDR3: ASSLLLGGMVTDTQY
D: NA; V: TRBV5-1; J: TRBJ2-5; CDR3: ASSYRSQETQY
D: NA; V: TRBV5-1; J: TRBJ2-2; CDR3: ASSLVRGRPETGELF
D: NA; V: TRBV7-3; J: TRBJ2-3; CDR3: ASSLYGAPVDTQY
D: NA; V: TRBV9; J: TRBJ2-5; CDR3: ASSAPRGETQY
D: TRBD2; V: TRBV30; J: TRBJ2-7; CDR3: AWSRVAGREQY
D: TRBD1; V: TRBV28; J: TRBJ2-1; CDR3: ASRRSGTASEQF
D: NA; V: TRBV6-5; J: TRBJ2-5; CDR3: ASSYRGAQAGETQY
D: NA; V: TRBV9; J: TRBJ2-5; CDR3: ASSPASSETQY
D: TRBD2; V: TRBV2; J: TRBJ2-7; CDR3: ASLGTEREWGEQY
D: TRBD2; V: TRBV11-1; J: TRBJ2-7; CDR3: ASSWGLAETYEQY
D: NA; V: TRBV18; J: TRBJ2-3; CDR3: ASSPRGRRTDTQY
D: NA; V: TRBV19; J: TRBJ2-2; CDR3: ASSTPGSTGELF
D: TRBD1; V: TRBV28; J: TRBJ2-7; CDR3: ASSLLAGGLYEQY
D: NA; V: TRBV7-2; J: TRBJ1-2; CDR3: ASSFTAYGYT
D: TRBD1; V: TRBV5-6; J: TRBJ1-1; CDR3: ASSLTGTGESEAF
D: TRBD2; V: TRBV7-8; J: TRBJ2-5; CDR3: ASSPGTSGSLETQY
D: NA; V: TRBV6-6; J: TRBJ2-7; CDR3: ASSSKSGSHEQY
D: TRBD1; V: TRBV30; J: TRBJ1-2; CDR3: AWRTEGGKYGYT
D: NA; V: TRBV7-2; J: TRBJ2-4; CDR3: ASSLGGNEAKNIQY
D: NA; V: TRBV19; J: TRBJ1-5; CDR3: ASLDYNGRQPQH
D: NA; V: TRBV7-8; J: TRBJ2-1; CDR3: ASSLPAGNEQF
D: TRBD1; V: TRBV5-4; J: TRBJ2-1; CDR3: ASRDSKSSYNEQF
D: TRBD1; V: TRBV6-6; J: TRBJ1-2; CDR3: ASRDRDWDYGYT